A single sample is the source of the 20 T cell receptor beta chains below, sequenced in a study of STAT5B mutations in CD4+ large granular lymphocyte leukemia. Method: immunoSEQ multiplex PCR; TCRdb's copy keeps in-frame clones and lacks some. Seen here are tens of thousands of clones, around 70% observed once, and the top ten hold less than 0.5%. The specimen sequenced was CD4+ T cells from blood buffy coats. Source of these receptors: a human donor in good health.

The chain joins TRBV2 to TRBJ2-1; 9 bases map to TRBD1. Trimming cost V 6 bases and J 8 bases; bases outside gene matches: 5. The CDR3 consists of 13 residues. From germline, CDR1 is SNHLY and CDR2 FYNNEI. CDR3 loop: CASRPGQGYEQFF. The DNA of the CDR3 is TGTGCCAGCAGACCGGGACAGGGATATGAGCAGTTCTTC.

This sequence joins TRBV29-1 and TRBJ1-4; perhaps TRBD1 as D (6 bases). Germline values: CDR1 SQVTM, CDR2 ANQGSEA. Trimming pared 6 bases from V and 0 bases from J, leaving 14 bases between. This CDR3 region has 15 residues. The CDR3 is CSVGLPGATNEKLFF. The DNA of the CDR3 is TGCAGCGTCGGACTCCCAGGGGCAACTAATGAAAAACTGTTTTTT.

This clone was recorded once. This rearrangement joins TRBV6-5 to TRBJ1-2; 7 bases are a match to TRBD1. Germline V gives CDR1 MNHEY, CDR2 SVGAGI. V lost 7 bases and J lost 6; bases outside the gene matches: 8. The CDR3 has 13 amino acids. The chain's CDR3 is CASNSGTAHGYTF. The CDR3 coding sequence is TGTGCCAGCAACTCCGGGACAGCTCATGGCTACACCTTC.

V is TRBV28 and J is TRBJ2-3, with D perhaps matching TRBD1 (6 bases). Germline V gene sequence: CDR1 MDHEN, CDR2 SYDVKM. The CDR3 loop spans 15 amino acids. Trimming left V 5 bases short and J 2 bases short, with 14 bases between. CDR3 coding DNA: TGTGCCAGCAGTCAACAGGGCGGTATCACAGATACGCAGTATTTT. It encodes CASSQQGGITDTQYF.

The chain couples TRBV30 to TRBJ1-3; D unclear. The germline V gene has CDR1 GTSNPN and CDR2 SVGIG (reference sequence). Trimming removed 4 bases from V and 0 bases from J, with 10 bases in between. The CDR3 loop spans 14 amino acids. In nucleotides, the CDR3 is TGTGCCTGGAAACTACCGAACTCTGGAAACACCATATATTTT. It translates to CAWKLPNSGNTIYF. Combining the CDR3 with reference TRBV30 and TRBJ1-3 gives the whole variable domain SQTIHQWPATLVQPVGSPLSLECTVEGTSNPNLYWYRQAAGRGLQLLFYSVGIGQISSEVPQNLSASRPQDRQFILSSKKLLLSDSGFYLCAWKLPNSGNTIYFGEGSWLTVV.

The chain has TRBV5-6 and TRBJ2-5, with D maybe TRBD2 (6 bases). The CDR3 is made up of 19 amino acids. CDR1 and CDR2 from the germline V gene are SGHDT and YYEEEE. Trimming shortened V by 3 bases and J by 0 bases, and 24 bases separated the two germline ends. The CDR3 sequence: CASSSALSSEYKNQETQYF. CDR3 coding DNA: TGTGCCAGCAGCTCGGCTTTGTCTAGCGAGTACAAAAACCAAGAGACCCAGTACTTC.

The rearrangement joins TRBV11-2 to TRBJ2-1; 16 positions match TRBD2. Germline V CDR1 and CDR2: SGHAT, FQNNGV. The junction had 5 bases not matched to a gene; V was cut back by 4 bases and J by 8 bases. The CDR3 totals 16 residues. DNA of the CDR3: TGTGCCAGCAGCTCCGGGACTAGCGGGGGGGCCCATGAGCAGTTCTTC. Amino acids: CASSSGTSGGAHEQFF.

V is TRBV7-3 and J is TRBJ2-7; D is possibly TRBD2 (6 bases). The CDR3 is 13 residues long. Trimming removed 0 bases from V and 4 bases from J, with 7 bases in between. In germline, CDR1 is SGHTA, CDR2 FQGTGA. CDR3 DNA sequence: TGTGCCAGCAGCTTAACTAGCGGTTACGAGCAGTACTTC. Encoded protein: CASSLTSGYEQYF.

The CDR3 DNA reads as TGCAGCGGGCTAGGACAGGGAAATTCCTATAATTCACCCCTCCACTTT. Amino acid sequence: CSGLGQGNSYNSPLHF. The rearrangement uses TRBV29-1 and TRBJ1-6; 8 nucleotides align to TRBD1. The CDR3 consists of 16 residues. J lost 1 base, V lost 7 bases, and 9 bases had no gene match. Looked up from germline, CDR1 is SQVTM and CDR2 is ANQGSEA.

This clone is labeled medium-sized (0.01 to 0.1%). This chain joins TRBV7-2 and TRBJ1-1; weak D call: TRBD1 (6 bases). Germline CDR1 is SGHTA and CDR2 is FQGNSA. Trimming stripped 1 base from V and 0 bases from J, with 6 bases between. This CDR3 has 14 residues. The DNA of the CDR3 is TGTGCCAGCAGCTTAGGGACAGTGAACACTGAAGCTTTCTTT. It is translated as CASSLGTVNTEAFF.

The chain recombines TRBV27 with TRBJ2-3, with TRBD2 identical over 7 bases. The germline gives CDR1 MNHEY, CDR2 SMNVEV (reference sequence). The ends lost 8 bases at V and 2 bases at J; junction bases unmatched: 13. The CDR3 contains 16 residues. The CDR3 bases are TGTGCCAGCGGCCGACACTCTAGCGGACTCACAGATACGCAGTATTTT. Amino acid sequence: CASGRHSSGLTDTQYF.

The DNA of the CDR3 is TGTGCCGTACAGGCAGAAGATACGCAGTATTTT. This codes for CAVQAEDTQYF. This chain uses TRBV7-6 with TRBJ2-3, with D perhaps matching TRBD1 (5 bases). The germline V gene has CDR1 SGHVS and CDR2 FNYEAQ. The CDR3 totals 11 residues. Trimming pared 11 bases from V and 5 bases from J, leaving 11 bases between.

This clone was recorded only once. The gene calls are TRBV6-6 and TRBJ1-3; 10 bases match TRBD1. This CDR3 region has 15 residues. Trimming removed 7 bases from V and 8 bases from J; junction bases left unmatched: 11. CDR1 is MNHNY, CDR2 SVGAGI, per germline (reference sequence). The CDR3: CASNDRQGADYTIYF. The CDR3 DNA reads TGTGCCAGCAACGATAGACAGGGGGCGGATTACACCATATATTTT.

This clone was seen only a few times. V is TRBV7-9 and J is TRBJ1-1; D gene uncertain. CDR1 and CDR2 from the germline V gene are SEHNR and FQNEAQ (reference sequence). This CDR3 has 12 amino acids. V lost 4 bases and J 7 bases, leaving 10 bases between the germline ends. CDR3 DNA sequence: TGTGCCAGCAGCTCCGGGTCGGGTGAAGCTTTCTTT. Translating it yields CASSSGSGEAFF.

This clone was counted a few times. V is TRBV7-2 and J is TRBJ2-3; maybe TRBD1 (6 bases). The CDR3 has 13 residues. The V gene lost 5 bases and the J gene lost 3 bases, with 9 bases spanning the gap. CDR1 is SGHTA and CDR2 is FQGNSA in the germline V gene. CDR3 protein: CASSAQGTDTQYF. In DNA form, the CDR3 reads TGTGCCAGCAGCGCCCAGGGGACAGATACGCAGTATTTT.

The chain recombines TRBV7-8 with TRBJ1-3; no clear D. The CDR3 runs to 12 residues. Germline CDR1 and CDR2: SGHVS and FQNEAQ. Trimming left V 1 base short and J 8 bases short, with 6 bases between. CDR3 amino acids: CASSLGPDTIYF. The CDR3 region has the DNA TGTGCCAGCAGCTTAGGTCCGGACACCATATATTTT. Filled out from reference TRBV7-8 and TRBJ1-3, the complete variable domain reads GAGVSQSPRYKVAKRGQDVALRCDPISGHVSLFWYQQALGQGPEFLTYFQNEAQLDKSGLPSDRFFAERPEGSVSTLKIQRTQQEDSAVYLCASSLGPDTIYFGEGSWLTVV.

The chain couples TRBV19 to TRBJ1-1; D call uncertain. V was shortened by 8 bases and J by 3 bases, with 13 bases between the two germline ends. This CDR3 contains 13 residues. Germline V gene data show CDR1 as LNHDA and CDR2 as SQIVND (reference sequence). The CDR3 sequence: CASLGNWDTEAFF. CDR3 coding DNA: TGTGCCAGTTTGGGGAATTGGGACACTGAAGCTTTCTTT.

The CDR3 nucleotides are TGTGCCAGCAGGAAGGGGACAATACTCTCCTACGAGCAGTACTTC. This gives the protein CASRKGTILSYEQYF. The chain uses TRBV6-5 and TRBJ2-7; weak D call: TRBD1 (6 bases). The CDR3 length is 15 residues. The V gene's germline CDR1 is MNHEY and CDR2 SVGAGI. The V and J ends lost 6 bases and 0 bases respectively, with 15 bases between them.

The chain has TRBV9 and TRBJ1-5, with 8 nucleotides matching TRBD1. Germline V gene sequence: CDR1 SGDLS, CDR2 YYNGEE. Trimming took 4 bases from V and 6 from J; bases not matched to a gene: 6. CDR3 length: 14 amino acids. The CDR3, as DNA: TGTGCCAGCAGCAAAGGACAGGGAGGTCAGCCCCAGCATTTT. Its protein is CASSKGQGGQPQHF. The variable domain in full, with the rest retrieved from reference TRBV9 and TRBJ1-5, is DSGVTQTPKHLITATGQRVTLRCSPRSGDLSVYWYQQSLDQGLQFLIQYYNGEERAKGNILERFSAQQFPDLHSELNLSSLELGDSALYFCASSKGQGGQPQHFGDGTRLSIL.

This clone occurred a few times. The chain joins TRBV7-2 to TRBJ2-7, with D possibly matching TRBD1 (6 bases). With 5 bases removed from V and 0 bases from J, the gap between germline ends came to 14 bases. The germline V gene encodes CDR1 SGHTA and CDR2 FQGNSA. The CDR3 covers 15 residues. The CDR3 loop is CASSPQGPSSYEQYF. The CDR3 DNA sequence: TGTGCCAGCAGCCCCCAGGGGCCCAGCTCCTACGAGCAGTACTTC.